Detailed here is one TCR beta chain. This specimen belongs to a study of blood T cell repertoires in COVID-19. Study-wide background: Researchers got acute and convalescent COVID-19 samples from the United States, Italy and Spain. T cells, B-cell-depleted T cells, or PBMCs supplied cDNA or gDNA.

Original analysis: Cell counts per sample came from amplifying reference gene primers. Profiled with immunoSEQ multiplex PCR; TCRdb holds only in-frame clones, not every one. V, J and clone size reflect that table, while D and trimming were determined from the DNA. The sample shows 25,000 to 35,000 clones, 65% to 90% of them seen only once. Trimming took 7 bases from V and 8 from J, leaving 21 bases between them. CDR3 size: 15 residues. CDR1 and CDR2 (germline): MNHEY, SVGAGI. V gene TRBV6-5 combines with J gene TRBJ2-1, with D perhaps TRBD2 (5 bases). The sequence was collected from a man in his 60s with active COVID-19. The specimen was peripheral blood. The CDR3 sequence: CASTSLAGPLDEQFF. The CDR3, as DNA: TGTGCCAGCACTTCCCTAGCCGGCCCGTTGGATGAGCAGTTCTTC.